The entry that follows covers one T cell receptor beta chain sequence. The antigen remains undetermined. This entry is derived from a study of shared clonotypes between healthy human individuals. Study-level results: Sampling was confined to blood; repertoires within tissues likely differ.

The CDR3 runs to 16 residues. V was shortened by 6 bases and J by 7 bases, with 19 bases between the two germline ends. Germline V gene data show CDR1 as SEHNR and CDR2 as FQNEAQ (reference sequence). Measured with immunoSEQ multiplex PCR; TCRdb has only the in-frame clones, and not every one. The sample lists some 2.1 million clones, roughly 95% occurring once. Terminally differentiated effector memory CD45RA+ cells were excluded from the naive CD8 cells, which were CD45RO-negative and positively selected for CCR7. Source material: naive CD8+ T cells from PBMCs. The receptor was isolated from a man between 18 and 29 years old in good health. Some clones in this sample may be carry-over from other donors' samples. The chain couples TRBV7-9 to TRBJ1-6; unclear D gene. CDR3 bases: TGTGCCAGCAGTTCTGAGAGGGTTGCGCTAAATTCACCCCTCCACTTT. It is translated as CASSSERVALNSPLHF.